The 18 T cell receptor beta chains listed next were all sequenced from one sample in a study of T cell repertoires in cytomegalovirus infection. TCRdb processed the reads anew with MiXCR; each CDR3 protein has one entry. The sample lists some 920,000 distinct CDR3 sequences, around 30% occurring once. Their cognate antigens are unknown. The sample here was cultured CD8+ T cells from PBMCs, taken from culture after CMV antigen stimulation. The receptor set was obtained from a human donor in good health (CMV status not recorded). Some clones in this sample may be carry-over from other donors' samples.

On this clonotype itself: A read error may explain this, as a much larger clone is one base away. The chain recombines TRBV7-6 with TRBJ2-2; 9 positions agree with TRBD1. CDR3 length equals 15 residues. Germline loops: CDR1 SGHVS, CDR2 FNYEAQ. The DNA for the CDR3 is TGTGCCGGCAGCTTAGCCGGGACAGGGTACGGGGAGCTGTTTTTT. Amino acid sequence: CAGSLAGTGYGELFF.

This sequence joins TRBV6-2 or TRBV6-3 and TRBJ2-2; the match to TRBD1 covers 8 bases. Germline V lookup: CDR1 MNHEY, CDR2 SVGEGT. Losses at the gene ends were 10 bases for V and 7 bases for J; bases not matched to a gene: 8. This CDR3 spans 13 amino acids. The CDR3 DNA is TGTGCCACTAAGGGACAGGCGGGCGGGGAGCTGTTTTTT. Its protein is CATKGQAGGELFF.

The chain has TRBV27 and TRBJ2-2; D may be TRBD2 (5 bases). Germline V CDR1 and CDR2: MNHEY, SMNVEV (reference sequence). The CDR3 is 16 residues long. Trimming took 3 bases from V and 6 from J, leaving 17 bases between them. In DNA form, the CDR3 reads TGTGCCAGCAGTTTTTCCGGGGTTGGTGTATCCGGGGAGCTGTTTTTT. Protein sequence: CASSFSGVGVSGELFF.

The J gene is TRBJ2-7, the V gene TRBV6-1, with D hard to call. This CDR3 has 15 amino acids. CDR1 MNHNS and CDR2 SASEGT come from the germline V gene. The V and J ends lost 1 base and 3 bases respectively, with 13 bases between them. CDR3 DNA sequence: TGTGCCAGCAGTGAAGTAGAGAAATCGAGCTACGAGCAGTACTTC. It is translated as CASSEVEKSSYEQYF.

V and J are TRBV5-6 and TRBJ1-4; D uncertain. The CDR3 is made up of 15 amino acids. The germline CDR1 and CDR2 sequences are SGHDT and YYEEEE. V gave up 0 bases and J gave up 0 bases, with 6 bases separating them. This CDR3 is CASSLVEATNEKLFF. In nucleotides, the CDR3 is TGTGCCAGCAGCTTGGTAGAGGCAACTAATGAAAAACTGTTTTTT.

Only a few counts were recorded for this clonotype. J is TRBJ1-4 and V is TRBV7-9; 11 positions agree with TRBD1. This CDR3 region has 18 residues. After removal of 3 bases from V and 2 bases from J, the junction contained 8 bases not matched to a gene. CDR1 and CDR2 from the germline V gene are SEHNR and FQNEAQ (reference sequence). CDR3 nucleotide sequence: TGTGCCAGCAGCTTGGACAGGGGGCTTAGTGTGACTAATGAAAAACTGTTTTTT. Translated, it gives CASSLDRGLSVTNEKLFF.

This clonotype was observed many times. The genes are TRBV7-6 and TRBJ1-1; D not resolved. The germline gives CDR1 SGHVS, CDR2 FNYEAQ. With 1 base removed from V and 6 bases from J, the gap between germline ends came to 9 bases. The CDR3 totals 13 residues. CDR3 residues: CASSLDGQAEAFF. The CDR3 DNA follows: TGTGCCAGCAGCTTAGATGGGCAGGCTGAAGCTTTCTTT. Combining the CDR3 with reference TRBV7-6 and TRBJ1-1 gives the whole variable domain GAGVSQSPRYKVTKRGQDVALRCDPISGHVSLYWYRQALGQGPEFLTYFNYEAQQDKSGLPNDRFSAERPEGSISTLTIQRTEQRDSAMYRCASSLDGQAEAFFGQGTRLTVV.

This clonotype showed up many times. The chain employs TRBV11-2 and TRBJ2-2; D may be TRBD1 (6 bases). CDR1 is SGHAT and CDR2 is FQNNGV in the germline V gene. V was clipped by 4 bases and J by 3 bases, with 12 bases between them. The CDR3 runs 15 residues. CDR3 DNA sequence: TGTGCCAGCAGCTCTCAGGGGCGGGACACCGGGGAGCTGTTTTTT. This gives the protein CASSSQGRDTGELFF.

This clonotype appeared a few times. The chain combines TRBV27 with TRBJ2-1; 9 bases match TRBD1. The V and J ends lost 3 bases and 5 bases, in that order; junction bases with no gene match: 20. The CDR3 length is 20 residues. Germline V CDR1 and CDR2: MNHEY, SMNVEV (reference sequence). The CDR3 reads CASSFGSGRIGTGMNNEQFF. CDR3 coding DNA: TGTGCCAGCAGTTTTGGTTCCGGGCGTATTGGGACAGGGATGAACAATGAGCAGTTCTTC.

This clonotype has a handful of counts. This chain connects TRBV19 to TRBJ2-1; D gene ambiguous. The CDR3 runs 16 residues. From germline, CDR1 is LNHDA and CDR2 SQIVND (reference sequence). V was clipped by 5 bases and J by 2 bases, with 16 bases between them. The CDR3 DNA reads TGTGCCAGTAGTGGGTGGCAGCAAAACACCTACAATGAGCAGTTCTTC. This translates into CASSGWQQNTYNEQFF.

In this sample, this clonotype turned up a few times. The DNA for the CDR3 is TGTGCCAGCAGTTACTCTGGCAGGTTGGGTGGAGAGACCCAGTACTTC. This sequence encodes CASSYSGRLGGETQYF. The rearrangement uses TRBV6-2 or TRBV6-3 and TRBJ2-5; D gene ambiguous. Trimming removed 0 bases at V and 4 bases at J, with 15 bases between. Germline assignment: CDR1 MNHEY and CDR2 SVGEGT. The CDR3 has 16 amino acids.

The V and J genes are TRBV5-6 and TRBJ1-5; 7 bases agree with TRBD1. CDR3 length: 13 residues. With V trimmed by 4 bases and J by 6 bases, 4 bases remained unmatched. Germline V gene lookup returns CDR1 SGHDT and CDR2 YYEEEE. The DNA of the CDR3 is TGTGCCAGCAGCCCGGGGACAGCTCAGCCCCAGCATTTT. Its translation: CASSPGTAQPQHF.

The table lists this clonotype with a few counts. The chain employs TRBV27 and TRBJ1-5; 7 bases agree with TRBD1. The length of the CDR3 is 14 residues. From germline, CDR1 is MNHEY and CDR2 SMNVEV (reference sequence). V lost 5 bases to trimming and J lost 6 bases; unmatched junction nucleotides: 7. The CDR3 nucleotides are TGTGCCAGCAGTAGTACAGGGGCTGGTCAGCCCCAGCATTTT. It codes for CASSSTGAGQPQHF.

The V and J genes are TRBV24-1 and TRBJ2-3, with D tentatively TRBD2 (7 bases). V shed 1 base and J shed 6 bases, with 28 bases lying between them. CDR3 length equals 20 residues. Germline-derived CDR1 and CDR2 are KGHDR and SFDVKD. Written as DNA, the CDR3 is TGTGCCACCAGTGATTTAGGTAGCCTCAACACGGGGGGCGTCACGGATACGCAGTATTTT. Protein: CATSDLGSLNTGGVTDTQYF.

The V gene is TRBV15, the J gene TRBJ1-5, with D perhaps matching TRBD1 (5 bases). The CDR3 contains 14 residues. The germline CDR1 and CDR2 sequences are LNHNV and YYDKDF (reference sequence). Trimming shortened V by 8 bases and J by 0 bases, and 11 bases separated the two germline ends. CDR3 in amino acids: CATGADSSNQPQHF. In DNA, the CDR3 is TGTGCCACCGGAGCTGACAGTAGCAATCAGCCCCAGCATTTT. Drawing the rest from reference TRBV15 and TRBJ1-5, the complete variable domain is DAMVIQNPRYQVTQFGKPVTLSCSQTLNHNVMYWYQQKSSQAPKLLFHYYDKDFNNEADTPDNFQSRRPNTSFCFLDIRSPGLGDTAMYLCATGADSSNQPQHFGDGTRLSIL.

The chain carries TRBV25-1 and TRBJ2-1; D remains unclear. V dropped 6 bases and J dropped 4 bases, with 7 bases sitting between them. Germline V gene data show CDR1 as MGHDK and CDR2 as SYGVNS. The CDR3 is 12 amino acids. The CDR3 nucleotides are TGTGCCAGCAGGGGCGAATACAATGAGCAGTTCTTC. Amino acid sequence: CASRGEYNEQFF.

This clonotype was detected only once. The CDR3 sequence is CASSPSWTGVSTGELFF. In DNA, the CDR3 is TGTGCCAGCAGTCCCTCCTGGACAGGGGTTTCCACCGGGGAGCTGTTTTTT. The chain joins TRBV6-2 or TRBV6-3 to TRBJ2-2, with 9 bases matching TRBD1. CDR1 is MNHEY and CDR2 is SVGEGT in the germline V gene. The CDR3 runs 17 residues. V was pared by 5 bases and J by 4 bases, with 11 bases of the junction left unmatched.

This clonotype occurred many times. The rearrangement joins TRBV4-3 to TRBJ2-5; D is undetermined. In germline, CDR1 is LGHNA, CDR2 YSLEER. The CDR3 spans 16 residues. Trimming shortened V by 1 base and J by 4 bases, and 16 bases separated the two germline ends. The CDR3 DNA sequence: TGCGCCAGCAGCCAAGGAGTCAGCTCGGTAGTAGAGACCCAGTACTTC. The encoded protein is CASSQGVSSVVETQYF.